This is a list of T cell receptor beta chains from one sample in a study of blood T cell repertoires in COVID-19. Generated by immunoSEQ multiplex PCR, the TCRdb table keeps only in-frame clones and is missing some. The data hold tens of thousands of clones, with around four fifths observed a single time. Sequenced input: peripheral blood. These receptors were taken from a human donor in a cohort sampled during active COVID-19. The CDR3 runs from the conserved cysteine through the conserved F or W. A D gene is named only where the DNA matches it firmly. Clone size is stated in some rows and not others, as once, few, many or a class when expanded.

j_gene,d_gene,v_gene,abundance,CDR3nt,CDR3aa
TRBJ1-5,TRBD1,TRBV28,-,TGTGCCAGCCGGACAGGGGGTAATCAGCCCCAGCATTTT,CASRTGGNQPQHF
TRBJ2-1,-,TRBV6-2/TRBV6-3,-,TGTGCCAGCAGTTATCACATGTCAGGGCTGGGCAATGAGCAGTTCTTC,CASSYHMSGLGNEQFF
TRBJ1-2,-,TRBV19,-,TGTGCCAGCACCTGGGGGACACCAAGTAACTATGGCTACACCTTC,CASTWGTPSNYGYTF
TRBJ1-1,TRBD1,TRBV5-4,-,TGTGCCAGCAGCCCAAAGGGGGCCACTGAAGCTTTCTTT,CASSPKGATEAFF
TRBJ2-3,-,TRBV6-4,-,TGTGCCAGCAGTGTCCTCCCGGGGGGCGGCACAGATACGCAGTATTTT,CASSVLPGGGTDTQYF
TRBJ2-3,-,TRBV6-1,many,TGTGCCAGCAGTGAAGAGGGCGGGGGCACAGATACGCAGTATTTT,CASSEEGGGTDTQYF
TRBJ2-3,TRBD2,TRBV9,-,TGTGCCAGCAGCGGGGGAGTAGCGGGAGTGACTGATACGCAGTATTTT,CASSGGVAGVTDTQYF
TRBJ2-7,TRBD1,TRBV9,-,TGTGCCAGCAGCGTAGGTGGGGACAGGTGGGCCTACGAGCAGTACTTC,CASSVGGDRWAYEQYF
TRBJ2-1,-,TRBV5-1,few,TGCGCCAGCAGCTTTAGGGGATCGGGTGTCGATGAGCAGTTCTTC,CASSFRGSGVDEQFF
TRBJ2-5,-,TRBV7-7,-,TGTGCTAGCAGCCCAGGGTTAGAGACCCAGTACTTC,CASSPGLETQYF
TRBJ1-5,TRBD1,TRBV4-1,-,TGCGCCAGCAGCCAAGACCCGGGTCGACAGGGATCCAATCAGCCCCAGCATTTT,CASSQDPGRQGSNQPQHF
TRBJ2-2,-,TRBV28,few,TGTGCCAGCAGTCCGGGGTGGATGAACACCGGGGAGCTGTTTTTT,CASSPGWMNTGELFF
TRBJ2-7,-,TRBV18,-,TGTGCCAGCTCACCATTCGCGGGGGCTCGCGAGCAGTACTTC,CASSPFAGAREQYF
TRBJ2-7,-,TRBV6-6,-,TGTGCCAGCAGTGGACAGTCCTACGAGCAGTACTTC,CASSGQSYEQYF
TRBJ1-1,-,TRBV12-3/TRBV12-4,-,TGTGCCAGCAGTTTAGGGACTCACACTGAAGCTTTCTTT,CASSLGTHTEAFF
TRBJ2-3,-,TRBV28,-,TGTGCCAGCACCACCCCGGGGGTAACAATCACAGATACGCAGTATTTT,CASTTPGVTITDTQYF
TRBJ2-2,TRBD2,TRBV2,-,TGTGCCAGCAGGAGGATGGCGGGGGGGAACACCGGGGAGCTGTTTTTT,CASRRMAGGNTGELFF
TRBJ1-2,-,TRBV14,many,TGTGCCAGCAGCCAAGATCCGCGTGGCTATGGCTACACCTTC,CASSQDPRGYGYTF
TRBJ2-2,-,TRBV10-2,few,TGCGCCAGCAGTGAGTCGTCAGTTGGCACCGGGGAGCTGTTTTTT,CASSESSVGTGELFF
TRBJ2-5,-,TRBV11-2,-,TGTGCCAGCAGCTTGGAGAAAGAGACCCAGTACTTC,CASSLEKETQYF
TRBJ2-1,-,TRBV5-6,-,TGTGCCAGCACCCAAGTGGGGGGAGACTACAATGAGCAGTTCTTC,CASTQVGGDYNEQFF
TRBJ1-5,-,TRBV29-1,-,TGCAGCGTTTCCTTCCTAGGACAAAAAGGAAGCAATCAGCCCCAGCATTTT,CSVSFLGQKGSNQPQHF